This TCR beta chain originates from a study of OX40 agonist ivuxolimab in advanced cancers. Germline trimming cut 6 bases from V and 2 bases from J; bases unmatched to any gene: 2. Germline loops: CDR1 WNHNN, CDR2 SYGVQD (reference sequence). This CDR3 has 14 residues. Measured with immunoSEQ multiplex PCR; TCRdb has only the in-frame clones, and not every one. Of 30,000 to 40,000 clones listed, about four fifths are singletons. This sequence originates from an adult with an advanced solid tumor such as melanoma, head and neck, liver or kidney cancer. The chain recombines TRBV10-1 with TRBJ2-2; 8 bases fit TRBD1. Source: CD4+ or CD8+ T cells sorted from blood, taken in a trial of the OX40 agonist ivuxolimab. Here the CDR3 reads CASRQGGNTGELFF. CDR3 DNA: TGCGCCAGCAGACAGGGGGGCAACACCGGGGAGCTGTTTTTT.